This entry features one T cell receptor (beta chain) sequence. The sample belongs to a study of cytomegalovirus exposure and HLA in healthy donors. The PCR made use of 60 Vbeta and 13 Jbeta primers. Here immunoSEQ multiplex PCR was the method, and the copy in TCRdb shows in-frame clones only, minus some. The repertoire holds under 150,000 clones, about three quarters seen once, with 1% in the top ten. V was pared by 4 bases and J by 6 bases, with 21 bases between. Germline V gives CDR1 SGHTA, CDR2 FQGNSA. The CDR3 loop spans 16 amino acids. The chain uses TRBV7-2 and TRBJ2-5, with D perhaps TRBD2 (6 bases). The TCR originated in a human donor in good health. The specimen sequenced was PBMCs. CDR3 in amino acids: CASSSAEGRAGKTQYF. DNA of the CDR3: TGTGCCAGCAGCTCCGCCGAGGGGCGCGCGGGAAAGACCCAGTACTTC.